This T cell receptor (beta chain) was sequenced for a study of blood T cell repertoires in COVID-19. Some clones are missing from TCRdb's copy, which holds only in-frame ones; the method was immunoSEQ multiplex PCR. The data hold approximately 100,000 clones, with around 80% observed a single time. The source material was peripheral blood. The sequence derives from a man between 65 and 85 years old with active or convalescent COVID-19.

The CDR3 coding sequence is TGCGCCAGCAGCCAAGATGGTGGCCCACACAGGGATCCCTGGTTGGATGAAAAACTGTTTTTT. Amino acids: CASSQDGGPHRDPWLDEKLFF. This chain connects TRBV4-1 to TRBJ1-4; tentatively, D is TRBD1 (6 bases). Germline V lookup: CDR1 MGHRA, CDR2 YSYEKL. Trimming removed 0 bases from V and 6 bases from J, with 29 bases in between. The CDR3 covers 21 residues.